This TCR beta chain was observed in a study of CD8 T cells in Susac syndrome (dated by TCRdb to between 2018 and 2021). In terms of the full investigation: The study used repertoire sequencing to test whether antigen drove CD8+ T cell activation and differentiation in Susac syndrome. Overall study outcomes, separate from this receptor: The number of individuals in the TCR sequencing and HLA analysis was acknowledged as relatively small.

RNA was extracted using the RNeasy kit, and about 0.45 to 1 microgram was reverse transcribed with random hexamers. The immunoSEQ multiplex PCR assay, covering 54 Vbeta and 13 Jbeta segments, was used to amplify TCR beta CDR3 regions. To correct PCR amplification bias, a synthetic template baseline was used for both primer optimization and computational correction. The authors processed their data as follows. Reads were annotated to V, D and J genes per IMGT and analyzed with immunoSEQ Analyzer, keeping only productive sequences. Clonality was calculated as one minus the Shannon entropy normalized by log2 of the number of productive unique sequences. Public and private clones were assessed among the 100 most prevalent clones of each patient and control. Clones were defined as Susac-specific if absent from the healthy and MS cohorts, from 1052 published viral clones and from other ImmuneACCESS disease sequences. TCRdb reprocessed the public reads (quality trimming at Q25 with fastp, clone calling with MiXCR) and kept in-frame beta chains. Each CDR3 protein appears once, grouped with its most common genes and DNA. The authors' filters were not applied to this entry. In this sample the table shows roughly 180,000 distinct CDR3 sequences, approximately 96% of which occur a single time. The ten largest clonotypes hold about 0.13% of the sample.

A note on this clonotype: Its antigen has not been determined. It has no much larger one-base neighbor in the sample; base qualities were not kept.

Peripheral blood CD8+ and CD4+ T cells from healthy donors, Susac syndrome patients and multiple sclerosis patients were profiled using high-throughput TCR beta sequencing. The healthy donors served as controls matched for age and sex. Bulk CD8+ and CD4+ T cells were purified by magnetic negative isolation, while CD8+ TEMRA cells were enriched using FACS. Blood was drawn into EDTA tubes, processed within 24 hours, and PBMCs were isolated by density gradient centrifugation. PBMCs intended for TCR sequencing were cryopreserved in liquid nitrogen and were subsequently thawed in a 37 degrees C water bath. The sorted or isolated CD4+, CD8+ and CD8+ TEMRA cells reached a purity of at least 90%. A distance of 10 bases separates the germline ends of V and J, which lose 0 bases and 5 bases respectively. Including cysteine and phenylalanine, the CDR3 has 13 amino acids. CDR3 DNA only is kept here, 39 bases in frame from base 1. CDR1 and CDR2 are read off the germline V gene (reference sequence) as DFQATT and SNEGSKA.

This TCR derives from a human donor in good health. The sample consisted of CD4+ T cells from PBMCs. Recombination joined TRBV20-1 with TRBJ1-2; TRBD1 could be the D gene, as 5 bases match. The base sequence is TGCAGTGCTAGAGAACCGGGACCTTATGGCTACACCTTC. It translates as CSAREPGPYGYTF.